This T cell receptor (beta chain) was sequenced for a study of T cell changes during pregnancy in multiple sclerosis. The ends were cut back, 3 bases at V and 1 base at J, with 6 bases in the middle. Germline CDR1 is MDHEN and CDR2 is SYDVKM. The CDR3 is 13 residues long. Sequencing was performed with immunoSEQ multiplex PCR; in TCRdb, only in-frame clones are kept and a portion is missing. The table records 95,000 to 100,000 clones, 91% of them present only once. The chain combines TRBV28 with TRBJ1-1, with D perhaps matching TRBD1 (5 bases). The receptor was isolated from a female donor with multiple sclerosis, enrolled in a pregnancy study. The specimen was peripheral blood, collected in the second trimester of pregnancy. In nucleotides, the CDR3 is TGTGCCAGCAGTTTTACAGGGAACACTGAAGCTTTCTTT. This encodes CASSFTGNTEAFF.